The entry below gives a single TCR beta chain sequence along with its context. The data were obtained in a study of shared clonotypes between healthy human individuals. This CDR3 is 13 amino acids long. CDR1 MDHEN and CDR2 SYDVKM come from the germline V gene. V lost 3 bases to trimming and J lost 6 bases, with 11 bases between them. The method was immunoSEQ multiplex PCR; TCRdb's version includes in-frame clones alone and lacks a portion of them. The sample holds some 500,000 clones, approximately 94% seen once. The sample comprised naive CD4+ T cells sorted from blood. Subset given: CD45RA+ positively selected. The receptor was derived from a woman aged 30 to 39 in good health. The rearrangement joins TRBV28 to TRBJ1-2; D call uncertain. CDR3 bases: TGTGCCAGCAGTTTCTCCATAATCGATGGCTACACCTTC. Protein sequence: CASSFSIIDGYTF.